Sequencing of this TCR beta chain was carried out in a study of cytomegalovirus exposure and HLA in healthy donors. The CDR3 contains 13 residues. Germline CDR1 and CDR2: SQVTM and ANQGSEA. V was pared by 6 bases and J by 5 bases, with 16 bases between. The PCR made use of 60 Vbeta and 13 Jbeta primers. Sequenced by immunoSEQ multiplex PCR; TCRdb stores in-frame clones only, minus some. The table has 190,000 or so clones, over 75% seen once. Findings and caveats of the study: In a later analysis, DRB1 alleles had the most associated TCRs; HLA-C alleles the fewest. Data from an earlier analysis indicated that most TCR beta V segments were productive either about 87% or about 30% of the time. In vitro assays verified that three CMV-associated chains recognized CMV antigens specifically.

Comments on this clone: What it recognizes is unknown.

The chain carries TRBV29-1 and TRBJ1-2; maybe TRBD1 (5 bases). Sequencing was performed on PBMCs. The sequence was collected from a woman aged 50 to 60 in good health and CMV-seropositive. The CDR3 DNA is TGCAGCGTCGCCGACGACAGAAGGTATGGCTACACCTTC. As protein: CSVADDRRYGYTF.